This T cell receptor (beta chain) derives from a study of blood T cell repertoires in COVID-19. Study information: Samples representing acute and convalescent COVID-19 were sourced from the United States, Italy and Spain. PBMCs, B-cell-depleted T cells, or T cells provided the cDNA or gDNA that made up the material.

Authors' methods: The assay estimated nucleated cells by amplifying reference gene primers. Libraries were prepared by immunoSEQ multiplex PCR; TCRdb keeps only in-frame clonotypes and omits some of them. Clone size and the V and J calls come from that table; the DNA yielded D and trimming. The table has about 110,000 clones, 72% seen once. The V gene end was trimmed by 7 bases and the J gene end by 4 bases; junction bases not matched to a gene: 5. Germline values: CDR1 MNHEY, CDR2 SVGAGI. CDR3 length: 14 amino acids. The sequence derives from a woman aged 55-69 years with acute or convalescent COVID-19. The sample taken for sequencing was peripheral blood. V and J are TRBV6-5 and TRBJ1-5; 9 nucleotides match TRBD1. CDR3 loop: CASKGQGRNQPQHF. The CDR3 DNA reads as TGTGCCAGCAAAGGACAGGGGCGGAATCAGCCCCAGCATTTT.